These 18 T cell receptor beta chains share one sample of origin, sequenced in a study of CD8 T cells in ankylosing spondylitis. TCRdb reprocessed the 5' RACE reads via MiXCR and lists one record per CDR3 protein. This table holds a few hundred thousand distinct CDR3 sequences, around 10% found once. Specimen: blood, either unsorted or a sorted T cell fraction (not recorded which). These TCRs come from a male donor with ankylosing spondylitis or in good health (not recorded which).

This clonotype was seen many times. This rearrangement joins TRBV15 to TRBJ2-5, with no clear D. Germline values: CDR1 LNHNV, CDR2 YYDKDF (reference sequence). The V end lost 0 bases, the J end lost 2 bases, and 10 bases lay between the germline ends. The CDR3 spans 15 residues. DNA of the CDR3: TGTGCCACCAGCAGAGAACAGATGGAGCAAGAGACCCAGTACTTC. This codes for CATSREQMEQETQYF.

This clonotype was detected ten times or more. The germline gene is not matched at one end of the junction; a read error may be the cause. The chain joins TRBV4-1 to TRBJ1-5; 8 bases agree with TRBD1. CDR1 is MGHRA, CDR2 YSYEKL, per germline. CDR3 length equals 15 residues. CDR3 DNA sequence: TGCGCCAGCACCCAAGGACAGGGTGAGTCTCAGCCCCAGCATTTT. Translating gives CASTQGQGESQPQHF.

This clonotype was seen ten or more times. J is TRBJ2-3 and V is TRBV7-2; D unclear. The CDR3 has 13 amino acids. Deletions cut 5 bases from V and 9 bases from J, with 15 bases between. The germline gives CDR1 SGHTA, CDR2 FQGNSA. The CDR3 DNA follows: TGTGCCAGCAGCCACGACGGCGGCCGAACGCAGTATTTT. Translating it yields CASSHDGGRTQYF.

Ten or more counts support this clonotype. The chain joins TRBV5-1 to TRBJ2-7; TRBD1 might be the D (6 bases). Germline V gene data show CDR1 as SGHRS and CDR2 as YFSETQ. CDR3 size: 14 residues. The V and J ends lost 2 bases and 0 bases respectively, with 9 bases between them. The CDR3 spells CASSLRQASYEQYF. The CDR3 nucleotides read TGCGCCAGCAGCTTAAGACAGGCCTCCTACGAGCAGTACTTC.

This sequence joins TRBV2 and TRBJ2-5; 7 bases map to TRBD2. V shed 7 bases and J 2 bases; nucleotides not matched to a gene: 10. CDR1 and CDR2 from the germline V gene are SNHLY and FYNNEI. CDR3 length: 15 residues. Here the CDR3 reads CASNSAGGTQETQYF. For the CDR3, the DNA is TGTGCCAGCAACTCCGCCGGGGGGACTCAAGAGACCCAGTACTTC.

The chain couples TRBV2 to TRBJ2-7; D is uncertain. This CDR3 region has 13 residues. V lost 7 bases and J 3 bases, leaving 13 bases between the germline ends. Per the germline V gene, CDR1 is SNHLY and CDR2 is FYNNEI. The CDR3 DNA reads as TGTGCCAGCACCGAAGGGATGATCTACGAGCAGTACTTC. It specifies CASTEGMIYEQYF.

Many counts were recorded for this clonotype. CDR3 nucleotides: TGCGCCAGCGGGCCGGGGGACGATGAAAAACTGTTTTTT. Translation: CASGPGDDEKLFF. This sequence joins TRBV5-1 and TRBJ1-4; tentatively, D is TRBD1 (5 bases). Per the germline V gene, CDR1 is SGHRS and CDR2 is YFSETQ. V dropped 7 bases and J dropped 6 bases, with 13 bases sitting between them. The CDR3 covers 13 residues.

This clonotype was observed a few times. The gene calls are TRBV25-1 and TRBJ1-2; no definite D call. The CDR3 loop spans 11 amino acids. The V gene's germline CDR1 is MGHDK and CDR2 SYGVNS. V lost 5 bases and J lost 13, with 14 bases in between. DNA for the CDR3: TGTGCCAGCAGTTATACCAGAGACGTCACCTTC. Protein sequence: CASSYTRDVTF.

This clonotype has a count of ten or more. The chain uses TRBV20-1 and TRBJ1-2, with D possibly being TRBD1 (5 bases). The germline CDR1 and CDR2 sequences are DFQATT and SNEGSKA (reference sequence). The ends were cut back, 5 bases at V and 3 bases at J, with 19 bases in the middle. This CDR3 is 15 amino acids long. The CDR3 spells CSAVGREGLDYGYTF. CDR3 coding DNA: TGCAGTGCTGTTGGGCGGGAGGGGCTGGACTATGGCTACACCTTC.

The genes are TRBV20-1 and TRBJ1-1, with D uncertain. The CDR3 is 13 amino acids. Germline values: CDR1 DFQATT, CDR2 SNEGSKA (reference sequence). DNA of the CDR3: TGCAGCGCATACGATGCCTTGAACACTGAAGCTTTCTTT. The encoded protein is CSAYDALNTEAFF.

This clonotype was seen only a few times. The chain is built from TRBV5-1 and TRBJ2-2; 8 bases are a match to TRBD2. Trimming at V came to 2 bases and at J to 4 bases, leaving 4 bases not matched to a gene. Germline-derived CDR1 and CDR2 are SGHRS and YFSETQ. CDR3 length equals 15 residues. CDR3 protein: CASSLLAGSTGELFF. The CDR3, as DNA: TGCGCCAGCAGCTTATTAGCGGGAAGCACCGGGGAGCTGTTTTTT. The full variable domain, completed using reference TRBV5-1 and TRBJ2-2, is KAGVTQTPRYLIKTRGQQVTLSCSPISGHRSVSWYQQTPGQGLQFLFEYFSETQRNKGNFPGRFSGRQFSNSRSEMNVSTLELGDSALYLCASSLLAGSTGELFFGEGSRLTVL.

This clonotype has more than one count but fewer than ten. The chain carries TRBV6-1 and TRBJ2-7; maybe TRBD2 (5 bases). V was clipped by 6 bases and J by 3 bases, with 12 bases between them. The germline V gene has CDR1 MNHNS and CDR2 SASEGT. The CDR3 consists of 13 residues. This CDR3 is CASRRSGNYEQYF. Here the CDR3 DNA reads TGTGCCAGCAGAAGGTCCGGGAACTACGAGCAGTACTTC.

There are many counts of this clonotype. The rearrangement uses TRBV5-1 and TRBJ2-2; TRBD1 might be the D (5 bases). Trimming cost V 4 bases and J 4 bases, with 17 bases left between them. This CDR3 has 16 amino acids. Germline V lookup: CDR1 SGHRS, CDR2 YFSETQ. The CDR3 DNA follows: TGCGCCAGCAGCCCGGACATATACCGTGGCACCGGGGAGCTGTTTTTT. Protein product: CASSPDIYRGTGELFF.

The CDR3 here is CASDPLSGANVLTF. CDR3 nucleotide sequence: TGTGCCAGCGACCCACTATCTGGGGCCAACGTCCTGACTTTC. The rearrangement links TRBV5-8 to TRBJ2-6; no reliable D call. This CDR3 region has 14 residues. Trimming stripped 7 bases from V and 1 base from J, with 9 bases between. Germline values: CDR1 SGHTS, CDR2 YDEGEE.

The table lists this clonotype with a few counts. The chain links TRBV11-2 to TRBJ2-2; 7 bases fit TRBD1. Germline-derived CDR1 and CDR2 are SGHAT and FQNNGV. The CDR3 covers 14 residues. Germline trimming cut 4 bases from V and 5 bases from J; bases unmatched to any gene: 4. The chain's CDR3 is CASSYNRGTGELFF. CDR3 bases: TGTGCCAGCAGCTACAACAGGGGAACCGGGGAGCTGTTTTTT.

The chain couples TRBV25-1 to TRBJ2-2; 14 positions match TRBD2. The germline V gene has CDR1 MGHDK and CDR2 SYGVNS. With 3 bases clipped from V and 7 bases from J, the junction kept 4 bases outside the gene matches. This CDR3 contains 16 residues. Written as DNA, the CDR3 is TGTGCCAGCAGTGAGGGACTAGCGGGAGTACACGGGGAGCTGTTTTTT. This encodes CASSEGLAGVHGELFF.

The CDR3 protein is CASSLPGLEETQYF. In DNA form, the CDR3 reads TGTGCCAGCAGTTTGCCGGGACTAGAAGAGACCCAGTACTTC. V usage is TRBV28 and J usage is TRBJ2-5; 8 bases map to TRBD2. The CDR3 is 14 amino acids. Germline CDR1 is MDHEN and CDR2 is SYDVKM. With V trimmed by 3 bases and J by 3 bases, 3 bases remained unmatched. The entire variable domain, with the rest obtained from reference TRBV28 and TRBJ2-5, is as follows: DVKVTQSSRYLVKRTGEKVFLECVQDMDHENMFWYRQDPGLGLRLIYFSYDVKMKEKGDIPEGYSVSREKKERFSLILESASTNQTSMYLCASSLPGLEETQYFGPGTRLLVL.

The V gene is TRBV7-8, the J gene TRBJ2-3; perhaps TRBD2 as D (5 bases). In germline, CDR1 is SGHVS, CDR2 FQNEAQ. The CDR3 consists of 13 residues. Trimming stripped 5 bases from V and 6 bases from J, with 12 bases between. The CDR3 sequence is CASSRLQSDTQYF. The CDR3, as DNA: TGTGCCAGCAGCCGACTACAATCGGATACGCAGTATTTT.